Listed here are 7 T cell receptor beta chains from one sample, sequenced in a study of identical twins. TCRdb re-called the 5' RACE reads with MiXCR, one entry per CDR3 protein. This table holds fewer than 20,000 distinct CDR3 sequences, nearly 70% found once. Material: memory (CD45RO+) T cells sorted from blood. The origin of the receptors is a woman aged 18 to 35 in good health. This table probably holds off-target reads from a library built for another chain.

The chain joins TRBV6-2 or TRBV6-3 to TRBJ2-1; D may be TRBD1 or TRBD2 (5 bases each). Germline values: CDR1 MNHEY, CDR2 SVGEGT. This CDR3 is 14 amino acids long. Trimming pared 6 bases from V and 7 bases from J, leaving 16 bases between. Written as DNA, the CDR3 is TGTGCCAGCAGGACTCCGGGACCCTTTAATGAGCAGTTCTTC. It codes for CASRTPGPFNEQFF.

The table lists this clonotype with a few counts. The rearrangement links TRBV20-1 to TRBJ2-5, with 9 bases that match TRBD1. Per the germline V gene, CDR1 is DFQATT and CDR2 is SNEGSKA (reference sequence). The CDR3 sequence is 14 residues long. The trim removed 3 bases at V and 5 bases at J, leaving 7 bases unmatched. CDR3 bases: TGCAGTGCTAGTTGGACAGGGGTTCGGGAGACCCAGTACTTC. Amino acids: CSASWTGVRETQYF.

The chain links TRBV21-1 to TRBJ1-1. TRBV21-1 is recorded as a pseudogene. The CDR3 is 13 amino acids. The CDR3 sequence is CASSNTQNTEAFF. Here the CDR3 DNA reads TGTGCCAGCAGCAATACACAGAACACTGAAGCTTTCTTT.

The CDR3 sequence: CSVGSSGRARETQYF. In DNA form, the CDR3 reads TGCAGCGTTGGTTCTAGCGGGAGGGCCCGGGAGACCCAGTACTTC. The chain couples TRBV29-1 to TRBJ2-5; 12 bases are a match to TRBD2. J was trimmed by 5 bases and V by 4 bases; bases with no gene match: 8. The CDR3 loop spans 15 amino acids. The V gene's germline CDR1 is SQVTM and CDR2 ANQGSEA. Full variable domain (rest looked up from reference TRBV29-1 and TRBJ2-5): SAVISQKPSRDICQRGTSLTIQCQVDSQVTMMFWYRQQPGQSLTLIATANQGSEATYESGFVIDKFPISRPNLTFSTLTVSNMSPEDSSIYLCSVGSSGRARETQYFGPGTRLLVL.

The chain joins TRBV5-1 to TRBJ2-3; no clear D. The CDR3 is 14 amino acids. CDR1 SGHRS and CDR2 YFSETQ come from the germline V gene. Trimming shortened V by 2 bases and J by 2 bases, and 9 bases separated the two germline ends. CDR3 DNA sequence: TGCGCCAGCAGCTTTGCGCCTTCCACAGATACGCAGTATTTT. Its translation is CASSFAPSTDTQYF.

The CDR3 DNA follows: TGCGCCAGCAGCGGGGGCCATGACACAGATACGCAGTATTTT. Its translation: CASSGGHDTDTQYF. The genes are TRBV5-1 and TRBJ2-3, with D possibly matching TRBD1 (6 bases). CDR1 is SGHRS, CDR2 YFSETQ, per germline. The length of the CDR3 is 14 residues. V gave up 4 bases and J gave up 2 bases, with 11 bases separating them.

J is TRBJ1-2 and V is TRBV27; 7 bases are shared with TRBD1. V trimming: 5 bases; J trimming: 4 bases; junction bases outside the gene matches: 7. The CDR3 covers 14 residues. The V gene's germline CDR1 is MNHEY and CDR2 SMNVEV (reference sequence). CDR3 coding DNA: TGTGCCAGCAGTAGCTCGGGACAGTTCTATGGCTACACCTTC. Its translation: CASSSSGQFYGYTF.